The rows below give T cell receptor beta chains drawn from one sample of a study of T-cell memory formation after mild COVID-19. Using its own MiXCR run on the 5' RACE reads, TCRdb lists one record per CDR3 protein. This table holds 290,000 or so distinct CDR3 sequences, approximately 19% found once. Material: PBMCs or a T cell subset sorted from them (not recorded which). The receptors here all came from a man aged 18 to 30 who had mild COVID-19 (a few samples of this study predate the infection). Cell type and time point are not known. CDR3s include the opening cysteine and the closing phenylalanine or tryptophan. Each record gives: V gene, clone size, CDR3 protein. Where a row states a size, it is once, few, many or the class of an expanded clone; other rows omit it.

TRBV5-1 NA CASSEGTGKGYTF
TRBV7-2 NA CASSLPGGFADSYNEQFF
TRBV12-3/TRBV12-4 many CASSLDTGQNYEQYF
TRBV5-1 NA CDSSLAQGGEQFF
TRBV12-3/TRBV12-4 NA CASSLGTRGRTERAQYF
TRBV7-8 NA CASSPRGGFRETQYF
TRBV5-1 NA CASSPQGLAGINEQFF
TRBV5-5 few CASSQTVEETQYF
TRBV5-1 NA CASSAPSGGLTNTGELFF
TRBV7-2 NA CASSFGTGGTQHF
TRBV5-1 NA CASSLASSFETQYF
TRBV3-1 few CASSQGPQGNQPQHF
TRBV6-2/TRBV6-3 NA CASSHGTPTDTQYF
TRBV4-3 NA CASSQAGTRRGTDTQYF
TRBV15 few CATRRVRGRNTGELFF
TRBV7-6 NA CASSLAGQGELFF
TRBV24-1 NA CATSDSGETQYF
TRBV7-2 many CASRGTGNTGELFF
TRBV9 NA CASSVGGTNQETQYF
TRBV7-3 NA CASSPRGGEQFF
TRBV7-3 NA CASSLNSMPGADTQYF
TRBV10-3 NA CAITLPSGGESYEQYF
TRBV9 few CATTKEGDMDTEAFF
TRBV6-6 few CASSHRGSNQPQHF
TRBV2 many CASSFAGGTDTQYF
TRBV24-1 NA CATSDTLTQETQYF
TRBV2 few CASSGDGSTDTQYF
TRBV14 few CASSPPTRVYNEQFF
TRBV5-5 few CASSFEGGQGHYEQYF
TRBV7-9 NA CASGGTDSGNTIYF
TRBV12-3/TRBV12-4 NA CASTPPGVRNYNSPLHF
TRBV29-1 many CSVGGRQSYEQYF
TRBV6-6 few CATEQGSLAYEQYF
TRBV7-2 few CASSWARRNNEQFF
TRBV4-3 NA CASSQGGGPGPTDTQYF
TRBV5-8 few CASSSRDRVSYGYTF
TRBV3-1 few CASSQGGRRVELFF
TRBV23-1 few CASSSQAPEQYF
TRBV6-5 few CASTSSPDTRGYTF
TRBV6-6 once CASSYGPGETQYF
TRBV27 NA CASSLATSGANVLTF
TRBV29-1 NA CSVDEGNEAFF
TRBV5-5 few CASSGGQFQPQHF
TRBV20-1 NA CSASGQGRETQYF
TRBV12-3/TRBV12-4 few CASSPRSVDQPQHF
TRBV7-9 many CASSPTSYEQYF
TRBV6-6 few CASLGGGRAKNIQYF
TRBV6-2/TRBV6-3 NA CASSQRSQETQYF
TRBV7-2 NA CASSLPGVADTDTQYF
TRBV5-1 NA CASSRGTYNNEQFF
TRBV4-3 NA CASSQDLSVTPQNTETQYF
TRBV6-2/TRBV6-3 many CASSYRNTEAFF
TRBV2 NA CASSRAGGSYNEQFF
TRBV5-6 few CASSLKRGAQPDTQYF
TRBV20-1 NA CSARDNRGRGEQYF
TRBV28 NA CASQEEDTGELFF
TRBV10-3 NA CAISGDSDTQYF
TRBV20-1 NA CSAQGGAGGYTF